This TCR beta chain was profiled in a study of shared clonotypes between healthy human individuals. Background on the study: Three plates each covered CD4 naive and memory; CD8 naive two, CD8 memory one.

The CD8 memory fraction combined CD45RO+ cells with TemRA cells (CCR7-negative CD45RA+). Details on this clone: Its matching antigen is unknown.

V lost 3 bases, J lost 4 bases, and 11 bases stayed unmatched. This CDR3 region has 16 residues. CDR1 is SGDLS, CDR2 YYNGEE, per germline. Sequencing used immunoSEQ multiplex PCR; TCRdb keeps in-frame clones, though not all of them. This sample has 650,000 to 700,000 clones, with about 90% found just once. Whole-study results and caveats: The genetic and exposure-history diversity represented was limited by few donors. Donor clonotype sharing was expected to depend on sequencing depth.

The clonotype originates from a man aged 18 to 35 in good health. Some clones in this sample may be carry-over from other donors' samples. V usage is TRBV9 and J usage is TRBJ1-2; 8 bases match TRBD1. The source material was memory CD8+ T cells from PBMCs. Subset noted: CD45RO+ cells pooled with CCR7-negative TemRA cells. The CDR3 nucleotides read TGTGCCAGCAGCGGATACAGGACAGGGATGGGCTATGGCTACACCTTC. Translation gives CASSGYRTGMGYGYTF.